This T cell receptor beta chain originates from a study of regulatory T cells in long-lasting Graves disease. Looking at the study overall: The study enrolled newly diagnosed Graves' patients on antithyroid drugs under 3 months.

About this clonotype: Its cognate antigen is unknown.

Study-wide findings and caveats: Repertoires from persistent disease leaned toward TRBV28, TRBJ1-2 and TRBJ2-5.

Library construction for TCR beta used iRepertoire HTBI primers and Arm-PCR of CDR3 regions. TCRdb itself ran the multiplex PCR reads through MiXCR, one entry per CDR3 protein. The data hold over 500,000 distinct CDR3 sequences, with 15% to 20% observed a single time. This sample's time point: newly diagnosed GD, antithyroid drugs for less than 3 months. Construction of the TCR library relied on RNA isolated from PBMCs. Germline-derived CDR1 and CDR2 are LGHNA and YNFKEQ. CDR3 length equals 16 residues. Unmatched junction bases numbered 5, after V lost 0 bases and J lost 0 bases. The same sample was also studied in work on T cells in Graves' hyperthyroidism and ophthalmopathy.

This TCR derives from a young woman with Graves disease. Sequenced here: peripheral blood mononuclear cells (PBMCs), sampled at new diagnosis, from a patient treated with antithyroid drugs. This chain uses TRBV4-2 with TRBJ2-7; 7 bases fit TRBD2. Here the CDR3 DNA reads TGTGCCAGCAGCCAAGATTGGGACTACAGCTCCTACGAGCAGTACTTC. Translation gives CASSQDWDYSSYEQYF.